The rows below give T cell receptor beta chains drawn from one sample of a study of vaccination and CD4 T cells after COVID-19. TCRdb called the PCR reads again in MiXCR, with one record for every CDR3 protein. Of about 22,000 distinct CDR3 sequences listed, 32% are singletons. No antigen has been assigned to these receptors. The material sequenced was cultured CD4+ T cells from blood. These receptors all stem from a human donor with COVID-19. Each CDR3 is given with its conserved first and last residue. D genes are given only for firm matches. Some rows have no size entry. The others give once, few or many, or a class for an expanded clone.

j_gene: TRBJ1-6; d_gene: -; abundance: medium-sized; v_gene: TRBV6-5; CDR3aa: CASSYGDALSSLHF; CDR3nt: TGTGCCAGCAGTTACGGGGATGCTCTCTCATCCCTCCACTTT
j_gene: TRBJ2-3; d_gene: TRBD2; abundance: -; v_gene: TRBV12-3/TRBV12-4; CDR3aa: CASSLPGGLRTQYF; CDR3nt: TGTGCCAGCAGTTTGCCGGGGGGACTGAGAACGCAGTATTTT
j_gene: TRBJ2-3; d_gene: TRBD2; abundance: few; v_gene: TRBV7-9; CDR3aa: CASSPILAGTDTQYF; CDR3nt: TGTGCCAGCAGCCCAATCCTAGCGGGCACAGATACGCAGTATTTT
j_gene: TRBJ2-7; d_gene: -; abundance: -; v_gene: TRBV6-2/TRBV6-3; CDR3aa: CASSYGTSLEQYF; CDR3nt: TGTGCCAGCAGTTACGGCACCTCTCTCGAGCAGTACTTC
j_gene: TRBJ1-2; d_gene: -; abundance: few; v_gene: TRBV7-8; CDR3aa: CASSLVGAGRGNYGYTF; CDR3nt: TGTGCCAGCAGCTTAGTAGGGGCAGGTCGGGGCAACTATGGCTACACCTTC
j_gene: TRBJ2-2; d_gene: TRBD1; abundance: once; v_gene: TRBV18; CDR3aa: CASVTRDRRTGELFF; CDR3nt: TGTGCCAGCGTCACTAGGGACAGGAGGACCGGGGAGCTGTTTTTT
j_gene: TRBJ2-3; d_gene: -; abundance: -; v_gene: TRBV12-3/TRBV12-4; CDR3aa: CASSTTRDTQYF; CDR3nt: TGTGCCAGCAGTACAACGAGAGATACGCAGTATTTT
j_gene: TRBJ1-2; d_gene: TRBD1; abundance: few; v_gene: TRBV9; CDR3aa: CASSVHGTANYGYTF; CDR3nt: TGTGCCAGCAGCGTCCACGGGACAGCTAACTATGGCTACACCTTC
j_gene: TRBJ2-5; d_gene: -; abundance: -; v_gene: TRBV20-1; CDR3aa: CSAPFSGGETQYF; CDR3nt: TGCAGTGCGCCTTTTTCCGGGGGAGAGACCCAGTACTTC
j_gene: TRBJ2-5; d_gene: -; abundance: -; v_gene: TRBV5-1; CDR3aa: CASSYGGAGETQYF; CDR3nt: TGCGCCAGCAGTTATGGGGGGGCGGGAGAGACCCAGTACTTC
j_gene: TRBJ2-5; d_gene: TRBD2; abundance: -; v_gene: TRBV6-1; CDR3aa: CASTRAGGPETQYF; CDR3nt: TGTGCCAGCACCAGAGCGGGGGGGCCTGAGACCCAGTACTTC
j_gene: TRBJ2-2; d_gene: -; abundance: once; v_gene: TRBV11-3; CDR3aa: CASSADTTGELFF; CDR3nt: TGTGCCAGCAGCGCGGACACCACCGGGGAGCTGTTTTTT
j_gene: TRBJ2-2; d_gene: -; abundance: -; v_gene: TRBV6-1; CDR3aa: CASSGNTGELFF; CDR3nt: TGTGCCAGCAGCGGAAACACCGGGGAGCTGTTTTTT
j_gene: TRBJ2-2; d_gene: TRBD2; abundance: -; v_gene: TRBV6-1; CDR3aa: CASSARLAGMNTGELFF; CDR3nt: TGTGCCAGCAGCGCGCGACTAGCGGGGATGAACACCGGGGAGCTGTTTTTT
j_gene: TRBJ1-2; d_gene: -; abundance: -; v_gene: TRBV11-2; CDR3aa: CASSADSLRGGYTF; CDR3nt: TGTGCCAGCAGCGCCGACAGCCTTAGGGGCGGCTACACCTTC
j_gene: TRBJ2-3; d_gene: -; abundance: -; v_gene: TRBV19; CDR3aa: CASSIAGTDTQYF; CDR3nt: TGTGCCAGTAGTATAGCAGGTACGGATACGCAGTATTTT
j_gene: TRBJ1-4; d_gene: -; abundance: -; v_gene: TRBV4-2; CDR3aa: CASSQDLAAGRFVLFF; CDR3nt: TGTGCCAGCAGCCAAGATTTGGCGGCGGGTCGTTTTGTACTGTTTTTT
j_gene: TRBJ1-3; d_gene: -; abundance: -; v_gene: TRBV12-3/TRBV12-4; CDR3aa: CASSLEVSGNTIYF; CDR3nt: TGTGCCAGCAGTTTAGAGGTCTCTGGAAACACCATATATTTT
j_gene: TRBJ1-2; d_gene: -; abundance: -; v_gene: TRBV29-1; CDR3aa: CSVDRQTIYGYTF; CDR3nt: TGCAGCGTTGATCGACAGACAATCTATGGCTACACCTTC
j_gene: TRBJ1-5; d_gene: -; abundance: -; v_gene: TRBV3-1; CDR3aa: CASSQEQGAGQPQHF; CDR3nt: TGTGCCAGCAGCCAAGAACAGGGAGCGGGACAGCCCCAGCATTTT
j_gene: TRBJ1-4; d_gene: -; abundance: -; v_gene: TRBV5-1; CDR3aa: CASSNRDGEVEKLFF; CDR3nt: TGCGCCAGCAGCAACCGGGACGGGGAGGTGGAAAAACTGTTTTTT
j_gene: TRBJ2-5; d_gene: -; abundance: -; v_gene: TRBV20-1; CDR3aa: CSALGLQETQYF; CDR3nt: TGCAGTGCTCTAGGGCTCCAAGAGACCCAGTACTTC
j_gene: TRBJ2-3; d_gene: -; abundance: few; v_gene: TRBV6-1; CDR3aa: CASRGTGTGGTDTQYF; CDR3nt: TGTGCCAGCAGGGGGACTGGAACAGGGGGCACAGATACGCAGTATTTT
j_gene: TRBJ2-2; d_gene: -; abundance: -; v_gene: TRBV14; CDR3aa: CASSRSGTTNTGELFF; CDR3nt: TGTGCCAGCAGTCGATCCGGGACGACGAACACCGGGGAGCTGTTTTTT
j_gene: TRBJ2-7; d_gene: TRBD1; abundance: few; v_gene: TRBV9; CDR3aa: CASSAGQGAAEQYF; CDR3nt: TGTGCCAGCAGCGCAGGACAGGGAGCGGCCGAGCAGTACTTC
j_gene: TRBJ1-1; d_gene: -; abundance: -; v_gene: TRBV5-1; CDR3aa: CASSPGLNTEAFF; CDR3nt: TGCGCCAGCAGCCCGGGTCTGAACACTGAAGCTTTCTTT
j_gene: TRBJ2-3; d_gene: TRBD2; abundance: -; v_gene: TRBV5-1; CDR3aa: CASSLGAGGHQDTQYF; CDR3nt: TGCGCCAGCAGCTTGGGGGCGGGGGGGCATCAAGATACGCAGTATTTT
j_gene: TRBJ1-4; d_gene: TRBD1; abundance: -; v_gene: TRBV7-9; CDR3aa: CASSRDRGDEKLFF; CDR3nt: TGTGCCAGCAGCCGGGACAGGGGTGATGAAAAACTGTTTTTT
j_gene: TRBJ2-7; d_gene: -; abundance: -; v_gene: TRBV7-2; CDR3aa: CASRGSTATYEQYF; CDR3nt: TGTGCCAGCAGGGGATCGACAGCAACCTACGAGCAGTACTTC
j_gene: TRBJ1-1; d_gene: -; abundance: -; v_gene: TRBV6-5; CDR3aa: CASSYSRGGPLNTKAFF; CDR3nt: TGTGCCAGCAGTTACTCGAGGGGGGGGCCTCTGAACACTAAAGCTTTCTTT
j_gene: TRBJ1-3; d_gene: TRBD1; abundance: -; v_gene: TRBV25-1; CDR3aa: CASSALRQGRAGNTIYF; CDR3nt: TGTGCCAGCAGCGCCCTTCGACAGGGACGAGCTGGAAACACCATATATTTT
j_gene: TRBJ1-2; d_gene: TRBD1; abundance: few; v_gene: TRBV19; CDR3aa: CASRTGQGASYGYTF; CDR3nt: TGTGCCAGTAGGACGGGACAGGGGGCCAGCTATGGCTACACCTTC
j_gene: TRBJ2-5; d_gene: TRBD1; abundance: few; v_gene: TRBV5-1; CDR3aa: CASSLAEGAGVETQYF; CDR3nt: TGCGCCAGCAGCTTGGCTGAGGGGGCCGGGGTAGAGACCCAGTACTTC
j_gene: TRBJ1-2; d_gene: -; abundance: -; v_gene: TRBV27; CDR3aa: CASSGRGPPQSYGYTF; CDR3nt: TGTGCCAGCAGTGGACGGGGCCCCCCACAGTCCTATGGCTACACCTTC
j_gene: TRBJ2-3; d_gene: TRBD2; abundance: -; v_gene: TRBV16; CDR3aa: CASSQPMTSGNTDTQYF; CDR3nt: TGTGCCAGCAGCCAACCGATGACTAGCGGAAACACAGATACGCAGTATTTT
j_gene: TRBJ1-5; d_gene: -; abundance: few; v_gene: TRBV20-1; CDR3aa: CSASPGGNQPQHF; CDR3nt: TGCAGTGCTAGCCCGGGAGGCAATCAGCCCCAGCATTTT
j_gene: TRBJ2-5; d_gene: TRBD1; abundance: -; v_gene: TRBV7-3; CDR3aa: CASSPGDRKETQYF; CDR3nt: TGTGCCAGCAGCCCGGGGGACAGGAAAGAGACCCAGTACTTC
j_gene: TRBJ2-5; d_gene: TRBD1; abundance: few; v_gene: TRBV6-1; CDR3aa: CASSVTGGQETQYF; CDR3nt: TGTGCCAGCAGTGTCACAGGGGGGCAAGAGACCCAGTACTTC
j_gene: TRBJ1-6; d_gene: -; abundance: few; v_gene: TRBV20-1; CDR3aa: CSAKGGGLRNSPLHF; CDR3nt: TGCAGTGCAAAAGGGGGGGGGTTACGTAATTCACCCCTCCACTTT
j_gene: TRBJ1-3; d_gene: -; abundance: -; v_gene: TRBV20-1; CDR3aa: CSARDQGRAGVPRKNTIYF; CDR3nt: TGCAGTGCTAGAGATCAGGGCCGTGCGGGCGTCCCGAGGAAAAACACCATATATTTT
j_gene: TRBJ2-2; d_gene: -; abundance: -; v_gene: TRBV7-2; CDR3aa: CASSPAGAGTGELFF; CDR3nt: TGTGCCAGCAGCCCGGCGGGGGCGGGGACCGGGGAGCTGTTTTTT
j_gene: TRBJ1-2; d_gene: -; abundance: few; v_gene: TRBV27; CDR3aa: CASSLEKVGYGYTF; CDR3nt: TGTGCCAGCAGTTTAGAGAAGGTCGGGTATGGCTACACCTTC
j_gene: TRBJ1-1; d_gene: -; abundance: few; v_gene: TRBV19; CDR3aa: CASSNPPRGRRTEAFF; CDR3nt: TGTGCCAGTAGTAATCCCCCCAGGGGTCGGAGGACTGAAGCTTTCTTT
j_gene: TRBJ1-2; d_gene: -; abundance: -; v_gene: TRBV20-1; CDR3aa: CSAMTENYGYTF; CDR3nt: TGCAGTGCGATGACAGAAAACTATGGCTACACCTTC